Below, 30 T cell receptor beta chains from the same sample are listed, as sequenced in a study of breast tumors, draining lymph nodes, adjacent tissues. The lymph nodes were axillary draining lymph nodes from breast cancer patients. TCRdb called the multiplex PCR reads again in MiXCR, with one record for every CDR3 protein. The sample includes approximately 150,000 distinct CDR3 sequences, around a third of them seen just once. Sequenced: axillary lymph node tissue. The source of these receptors is a female donor with breast cancer. Some clones in this sample may be carry-over from other donors' samples.

A remark on this clonotype: A much larger clone sits a single nucleotide away, making a read error possible. The chain uses TRBV3-1 and TRBJ2-3; D call uncertain. V was clipped by 0 bases and J by 3 bases, with 16 bases between them. CDR1 is LGHDT and CDR2 is YNNKEL in the germline V gene (reference sequence). The CDR3 covers 17 residues. CDR3 region: CASSQDRRTLGTDTQYF. The CDR3, as DNA: TGTGCCAGCAGCCAAGATCGACGGACGCTGGGGACAGATACGCAGTATTTT.

In its sample, this clonotype was seen many times. The rearrangement uses TRBV7-9 and TRBJ2-5; 10 bases are shared with TRBD2. V dropped 5 bases and J dropped 4; count of bases not matched to a gene: 10. CDR1 is SEHNR, CDR2 FQNEAQ, per germline (reference sequence). The CDR3 totals 16 residues. CDR3 protein: CASSPAGLAGVETQYF. The CDR3 DNA is TGTGCCAGCAGCCCCGCCGGGCTAGCGGGAGTAGAGACCCAGTACTTC.

The V call is TRBV6-2 or TRBV6-3, the J call TRBJ2-1, with D possibly TRBD2 on 5 matching bases. Trimming removed 6 bases from V and 0 bases from J, with 18 bases in between. From germline, CDR1 is MNHEY and CDR2 SVGEGT. The length of the CDR3 is 17 residues. The CDR3 nucleotides are TGTGCCAGCAGGCGAGGACTGACCCATAGCTCCTACAATGAGCAGTTCTTC. It translates to CASRRGLTHSSYNEQFF.

The table lists this clonotype with a few counts. V and J are TRBV5-1 and TRBJ1-1; 9 nucleotides agree with TRBD1. Germline CDR1 reads SGHRS; CDR2 reads YFSETQ. The CDR3 has 14 residues. J lost 5 bases, V lost 3 bases, and 5 bases had no gene match. The DNA for the CDR3 is TGCGCCAGCAGCTACCGGACAGGGGTGACTGAAGCTTTCTTT. Its translation is CASSYRTGVTEAFF. The full variable domain, in which reference TRBV5-1 and TRBJ1-1 provide the parts outside the CDR3, is KAGVTQTPRYLIKTRGQQVTLSCSPISGHRSVSWYQQTPGQGLQFLFEYFSETQRNKGNFPGRFSGRQFSNSRSEMNVSTLELGDSALYLCASSYRTGVTEAFFGQGTRLTVV.

This clonotype has at least ten counts. The chain recombines TRBV20-1 with TRBJ2-3, with D perhaps TRBD2 (6 bases). The CDR3 has 17 amino acids. Per germline, CDR1 DFQATT and CDR2 SNEGSKA (reference sequence). V dropped 5 bases and J dropped 0 bases, with 21 bases sitting between them. The CDR3 sequence is CSACTLEGTSSTDTQYF. The CDR3 coding sequence is TGCAGTGCTTGTACCTTAGAGGGGACTTCCAGCACAGATACGCAGTATTTT.

In this sample, this clonotype turned up many times. The chain uses TRBV11-2 and TRBJ1-3; D not resolved. V lost 4 bases, J lost 5 bases, and 6 bases lay in between. This CDR3 is 12 amino acids long. From germline, CDR1 is SGHAT and CDR2 FQNNGV. This CDR3 is CASSSVRNTIYF. CDR3 bases: TGTGCCAGCAGCTCCGTGCGAAACACCATATATTTT. The full variable domain, completed using reference TRBV11-2 and TRBJ1-3, is EAGVAQSPRYKIIEKRQSVAFWCNPISGHATLYWYQQILGQGPKLLIQFQNNGVVDDSQLPKDRFSAERLKGVDSTLKIQPAKLEDSAVYLCASSSVRNTIYFGEGSWLTVV.

This clonotype was seen ten or more times. The CDR3 DNA sequence: TGCAGTGCCCCTAGACCCTCCTACGAGCAGTACTTC. Translated, it gives CSAPRPSYEQYF. This sequence joins TRBV20-1 and TRBJ2-7, with no clear D. In germline, CDR1 is DFQATT, CDR2 SNEGSKA (reference sequence). This CDR3 has 12 residues. Trimming cost V 6 bases and J 0 bases, with 9 bases left between them.

This clonotype appeared a few times. This rearrangement joins TRBV25-1 to TRBJ1-6; D is uncertain. V was cut by 1 base and J by 14 bases, with 12 bases left in between. Germline loops: CDR1 MGHDK, CDR2 SYGVNS. This CDR3 region has 13 residues. This CDR3 reads CASSELTGGTLHF. CDR3 in DNA: TGTGCCAGCAGTGAATTGACGGGAGGGACCCTCCACTTT.

This clonotype was picked up a small number of times. The junction does not match germline at one end; this may be a read error. Here the CDR3 reads CVSSPTSQSGYNSPLHF. CDR3 bases: TGTGTCAGCTCCCCTACTAGCCAGTCGGGATATAATTCACCCCTCCACTTT. The genes are TRBV18 and TRBJ1-6, with D unclear. Germline V gene lookup returns CDR1 KGHSH and CDR2 LQKENI. There are 17 residues in the CDR3.

This clonotype was detected a few times. This may be a read error: a much more frequent sequence differs by one nucleotide. The rearrangement links TRBV20-1 to TRBJ2-1; D may match TRBD1 or TRBD2 (6 bases each). V was clipped by 3 bases and J by 1 base, with 25 bases between them. CDR3 length: 19 residues. Germline assignment: CDR1 DFQATT and CDR2 SNEGSKA (reference sequence). CDR3 DNA: TGCAGTGCTAGGCCCCCCGATCCGGGACCGGGGGCTTCCTACAATGAGCAGTTCTTC. Its translation: CSARPPDPGPGASYNEQFF.

The V gene is TRBV5-5, the J gene TRBJ1-2; 8 nucleotides align to TRBD1. The germline V gene has CDR1 SGHKS and CDR2 YYEKEE (reference sequence). CDR3 size: 15 residues. V lost 5 bases to trimming and J lost 1 base; unmatched junction nucleotides: 7. The CDR3: CASSLTGDLNYGYTF. The CDR3 bases are TGTGCCAGCAGTCTGACAGGGGACCTTAACTATGGCTACACCTTC.

Ten or more counts support this clonotype. V gene TRBV5-1 combines with J gene TRBJ2-3; TRBD1 matches 7 bases. Germline trimming cut 4 bases from V and 5 bases from J; bases unmatched to any gene: 7. The CDR3 consists of 14 residues. Germline V CDR1 and CDR2: SGHRS, YFSETQ. CDR3 bases: TGCGCCAGCAGCCCAGGACAGGTGGGAGATACGCAGTATTTT. This sequence encodes CASSPGQVGDTQYF. The full variable domain, rest sourced from reference TRBV5-1 and TRBJ2-3, is KAGVTQTPRYLIKTRGQQVTLSCSPISGHRSVSWYQQTPGQGLQFLFEYFSETQRNKGNFPGRFSGRQFSNSRSEMNVSTLELGDSALYLCASSPGQVGDTQYFGPGTRLTVL.

V usage is TRBV9 and J usage is TRBJ1-2, with D possibly TRBD1 on 6 matching bases. V was shortened by 0 bases and J by 4 bases, with 10 bases between the two germline ends. The CDR3 has 14 amino acids. The germline V gene encodes CDR1 SGDLS and CDR2 YYNGEE. The CDR3 nucleotides read TGTGCCAGCAGCGTAGTACAGGGCGGCTATGGCTACACCTTC. It is translated as CASSVVQGGYGYTF.

This clonotype was recorded at least ten times. This clone may be a read error of a much larger clone one base away. Likely a read error: the CDR3 ends without its conserved phenylalanine or tryptophan. The V gene is TRBV24-1, the J gene TRBJ2-5, with 10 bases lining up with TRBD2. V was pared by 0 bases and J by 5 bases, with 11 bases of the junction left unmatched. Germline CDR1 KGHDR, CDR2 SFDVKD. The CDR3 is made up of 18 amino acids. The CDR3 sequence: CATSDLQRAGGPRETQYL. In nucleotides, the CDR3 is TGTGCCACCAGTGATTTGCAACGAGCGGGAGGGCCAAGGGAGACCCAGTACCTC.

A note on this clonotype: The CDR3 carries no conserved terminal phenylalanine or tryptophan, so it likely arises from a read error. The rearrangement joins TRBV29-1 to TRBJ2-5; D is unclear. The CDR3 totals 13 residues. V lost 5 bases and J lost 5, with 15 bases in between. Germline V gives CDR1 SQVTM, CDR2 ANQGSEA. CDR3 nucleotide sequence: TGCAGCGTTAGGCGCACCGCGGAGGAGACCCAGTACCTC. It encodes CSVRRTAEETQYL.

This clonotype appeared many times. The chain carries TRBV12-3 or TRBV12-4 and TRBJ2-7; perhaps TRBD2 as D (6 bases). Trimming left V 3 bases short and J 5 bases short, with 17 bases between. The CDR3 is made up of 15 amino acids. CDR3 amino acids: CASSLVGSGKDEQYF. The CDR3 nucleotides read TGTGCCAGCAGTTTGGTCGGGAGCGGTAAAGACGAGCAGTACTTC.

This clonotype was seen repeatedly, ten times or more. The chain carries TRBV24-1 and TRBJ2-7; D gene unclear. V was pared by 3 bases and J by 3 bases, with 5 bases between. The V gene's germline CDR1 is KGHDR and CDR2 SFDVKD. The CDR3 runs 12 residues. This CDR3 is CATSDHFYEQYF. The CDR3 DNA follows: TGTGCCACCAGTGATCACTTCTACGAGCAGTACTTC.

This clonotype was seen many times. The chain recombines TRBV19 with TRBJ2-2, with D possibly called TRBD1 or TRBD2 (5 bases each). Trimming cost V 5 bases and J 0 bases, with 13 bases left between them. Germline V CDR1 and CDR2: LNHDA, SQIVND (reference sequence). This CDR3 spans 16 amino acids. CDR3: CASSSWGTANTGELFF. DNA for the CDR3: TGTGCCAGTAGTTCTTGGGGGACGGCGAACACCGGGGAGCTGTTTTTT. The full variable domain, with the rest looked up from reference TRBV19 and TRBJ2-2, is DGGITQSPKYLFRKEGQNVTLSCEQNLNHDAMYWYRQDPGQGLRLIYYSQIVNDFQKGDIAEGYSVSREKKESFPLTVTSAQKNPTAFYLCASSSWGTANTGELFFGEGSRLTVL.

This clonotype occurred many times. The rearrangement links TRBV10-3 to TRBJ2-5; 16 positions match TRBD2. J gave up 4 bases and V 7 bases, and 3 bases lay outside the gene matches. The CDR3 is 15 residues long. Germline-derived CDR1 and CDR2 are ENHRY and SYGVKD. CDR3 nucleotide sequence: TGTGCCATCAAGGGGACTAGCGGGAGGGTAGAGACCCAGTACTTC. It codes for CAIKGTSGRVETQYF.

The chain has TRBV4-1 and TRBJ1-6, with 9 positions matching TRBD1. Germline V CDR1 and CDR2: MGHRA, YSYEKL. CDR3 length equals 16 residues. The J segment lost 7 bases and the V segment lost 3 bases, leaving 7 bases of the junction unmatched. The CDR3 bases are TGCGCCAGCAGCCAGTCACAGGGGGCTCGGAATTCACCCCTCCACTTT. Amino acid sequence: CASSQSQGARNSPLHF.

The genes are TRBV7-2 and TRBJ2-3; no clear D gene. The V end lost 5 bases, the J end lost 3 bases, and 6 bases lay between the germline ends. Looked up from germline, CDR1 is SGHTA and CDR2 is FQGNSA. CDR3 length equals 12 residues. The CDR3 DNA reads TGTGCCAGCAGCACTGCGACAGATACGCAGTATTTT. Amino acid sequence: CASSTATDTQYF.

This clonotype has at least ten counts. The V gene is TRBV5-1, the J gene TRBJ2-2; 10 bases agree with TRBD2. The CDR3 length is 20 residues. Trimming at V came to 5 bases and at J to 1 base, leaving 17 bases not matched to a gene. Looked up from germline, CDR1 is SGHRS and CDR2 is YFSETQ. CDR3 region: CASSRIRLAGPSGNTGELFF. CDR3 DNA sequence: TGCGCCAGCAGTCGTATTCGACTAGCGGGCCCCTCGGGGAACACCGGGGAGCTGTTTTTT.

This rearrangement joins TRBV5-1 to TRBJ1-2; 8 bases match TRBD1. CDR1 and CDR2 (germline): SGHRS, YFSETQ. The junction had 11 bases not matched to a gene; V was cut back by 2 bases and J by 5 bases. The CDR3 is 16 amino acids. The CDR3 reads CASSFRGQGAVYGYTF. The CDR3 region has the DNA TGCGCCAGCAGCTTCCGGGGCCAGGGGGCGGTGTATGGCTACACCTTC.

The gene calls are TRBV20-1 and TRBJ1-6, with D perhaps TRBD1 (5 bases). The CDR3 covers 12 residues. CDR1 and CDR2 from the germline V gene are DFQATT and SNEGSKA (reference sequence). The DNA for the CDR3 is TGCAGGCGGGTGGCGGGGGATTCACCCCTCCACTTT. This encodes CRRVAGDSPLHF.

This clonotype was counted a few times. This may come from a read error, since a much larger clone is one base off. The gene calls are TRBV5-6 and TRBJ2-6; D gene uncertain. Germline CDR1 reads SGHDT; CDR2 reads YYEEEE. The CDR3 is 16 residues long. V lost 4 bases to trimming and J lost 4 bases, with 15 bases between them. CDR3 sequence: CASSTIGPPGANVLTF. CDR3 nucleotides: TGTGCCAGCAGCACCATCGGACCGCCCGGGGCCAACGTCCTGACTTTC.

Ten or more counts support this clonotype. J is TRBJ2-2 and V is TRBV30; D ambiguous. V was pared by 6 bases and J by 5 bases, with 4 bases between. Germline V CDR1 and CDR2: GTSNPN, SVGIG (reference sequence). The CDR3 runs 10 residues. The CDR3 coding sequence is TGTGCCTGCGTAACCGGGGAGCTGTTTTTT. This gives the protein CACVTGELFF. Together with reference TRBV30 and TRBJ2-2, the CDR3 gives the full variable domain: SQTIHQWPATLVQPVGSPLSLECTVEGTSNPNLYWYRQAAGRGLQLLFYSVGIGQISSEVPQNLSASRPQDRQFILSSKKLLLSDSGFYLCACVTGELFFGEGSRLTVL.

In this sample, this clonotype turned up a few times. The chain has TRBV6-6 and TRBJ2-1, with TRBD2 as a possible D gene (5 bases). The germline V gene has CDR1 MNHNY and CDR2 SVGAGI (reference sequence). Trimming removed 2 bases from V and 8 bases from J, with 13 bases in between. The CDR3 sequence is 14 residues long. The CDR3 sequence: CASSYTSPSDEQFF. The CDR3 region has the DNA TGTGCCAGCAGTTACACTAGTCCAAGCGATGAGCAGTTCTTC.

This clonotype was detected ten times or more. The V and J genes are TRBV19 and TRBJ2-2, with 7 positions matching TRBD1. The CDR3 runs to 16 residues. Germline CDR1 and CDR2: LNHDA and SQIVND (reference sequence). Unmatched junction bases numbered 13, after V lost 7 bases and J lost 5 bases. CDR3 protein: CASNPRDRGWTGELFF. CDR3 sequence (DNA): TGTGCCAGTAACCCCCGGGACAGAGGATGGACCGGGGAGCTGTTTTTT. Full variable domain (remainder filled in from reference TRBV19 and TRBJ2-2): DGGITQSPKYLFRKEGQNVTLSCEQNLNHDAMYWYRQDPGQGLRLIYYSQIVNDFQKGDIAEGYSVSREKKESFPLTVTSAQKNPTAFYLCASNPRDRGWTGELFFGEGSRLTVL.

To note about this clonotype: Being one base from a much bigger clone, this may be a read error. The chain uses TRBV28 and TRBJ2-7; D may be TRBD1 (5 bases). Germline V lookup: CDR1 MDHEN, CDR2 SYDVKM. The CDR3 has 14 amino acids. Written as DNA, the CDR3 is TGTACCAGCAGTCCCGGACATGGACCCTACGAGCAGTACTTC. Its protein product is CTSSPGHGPYEQYF.

This clonotype was recorded at least ten times. J is TRBJ1-4 and V is TRBV14; 7 bases match TRBD1. The length of the CDR3 is 14 residues. V was pared by 0 bases and J by 11 bases, with 6 bases of the junction left unmatched. Germline values: CDR1 SGHDN, CDR2 FVKESK. CDR3 amino acids: CASSQETGRQKLFF. The CDR3 DNA follows: TGTGCCAGCAGCCAAGAGACAGGGCGTCAGAAACTGTTTTTT.